These 27 T cell receptor beta chains were all obtained from the same sample, sequenced in a study of T cells in Graves' hyperthyroidism and ophthalmopathy. Template material for amplifying TCR beta CDR3 regions consisted of RNA transcripts. First-round RT-PCR targeting the TCR CDR3 was performed with the HTBI primer set. In TCRdb, the multiplex PCR reads were re-called with MiXCR into one record per CDR3 protein. The profile shows a few hundred thousand distinct CDR3 sequences, less than 25% of them singletons. The sample comprised blood. The receptor set was obtained from a man between 18 and 35 years old with Graves' hyperthyroidism.

There are many counts of this clonotype. V gene TRBV30 combines with J gene TRBJ2-2; no clear D. The CDR3 consists of 14 residues. Trimming pared 1 base from V and 1 base from J, leaving 7 bases between. Germline V CDR1 and CDR2: GTSNPN, SVGIG (reference sequence). This CDR3 reads CAWSADGNTGELFF. For the CDR3, the DNA is TGTGCCTGGAGTGCGGACGGGAACACCGGGGAGCTGTTTTTT. Drawing the rest from reference TRBV30 and TRBJ2-2, the complete variable domain is SQTIHQWPATLVQPVGSPLSLECTVEGTSNPNLYWYRQAAGRGLQLLFYSVGIGQISSEVPQNLSASRPQDRQFILSSKKLLLSDSGFYLCAWSADGNTGELFFGEGSRLTVL.

This clonotype was counted at least ten times. The genes are TRBV29-1 and TRBJ1-1, with 7 bases matching TRBD1. CDR1 is SQVTM, CDR2 ANQGSEA, per germline. CDR3 length equals 13 residues. With 4 bases clipped from V and 8 bases from J, the junction kept 10 bases outside the gene matches. For the CDR3, the DNA is TGCAGCGTTGGGGGGGGACAGTTTACAGAAGCTTTCTTT. This encodes CSVGGGQFTEAFF.

This clonotype was seen a few times. J is TRBJ2-5 and V is TRBV6-5, with 14 bases that match TRBD2. V was clipped by 4 bases and J by 5 bases; unmatched bases: 6. The CDR3 is 16 amino acids. Looked up from germline, CDR1 is MNHEY and CDR2 is SVGAGI. The DNA for the CDR3 is TGTGCCAGCAGTTCCCCGGGACTAGCGGGAGAGGAGACCCAGTACTTC. Its translation: CASSSPGLAGEETQYF.

V is TRBV12-3 or TRBV12-4 and J is TRBJ2-5; 8 positions agree with TRBD1. The V segment lost 5 bases and the J segment 2 bases; nucleotides outside the gene matches: 7. The CDR3 spans 15 residues. The CDR3 DNA is TGTGCCAGCAGTCCTGTAGGGACAGGTCAAGAGACCCAGTACTTC. Translation: CASSPVGTGQETQYF.

There are many counts of this clonotype. The chain has TRBV6-5 and TRBJ1-1; D gene ambiguous. In germline, CDR1 is MNHEY, CDR2 SVGAGI. CDR3 length equals 14 residues. V was trimmed by 5 bases and J by 1 base, leaving 11 bases between them. The DNA for the CDR3 is TGTGCCAGCAGTCACAAGTGGGGGAACACTGAAGCTTTCTTT. Its translation is CASSHKWGNTEAFF.

This clonotype showed up just a few times. The chain employs TRBV20-1 and TRBJ1-1; 7 bases align to TRBD1. Germline assignment: CDR1 DFQATT and CDR2 SNEGSKA (reference sequence). The J segment lost 3 bases and the V segment lost 5 bases, leaving 9 bases of the junction unmatched. The CDR3 spans 14 residues. CDR3 sequence reads: CSAGRGRGDTEAFF. The CDR3 nucleotides are TGCAGTGCTGGAAGGGGGCGAGGGGACACTGAAGCTTTCTTT.

The V call is TRBV12-3 or TRBV12-4, the J call TRBJ1-3, with 9 bases matching TRBD1. The CDR3 consists of 16 residues. J was trimmed by 2 bases and V by 4 bases; bases with no gene match: 6. Here the CDR3 reads CASSSPGTGTGNTIYF. CDR3 nucleotides: TGTGCCAGCAGTTCTCCCGGGACAGGGACTGGAAACACCATATATTTT.

This clonotype has a count of ten or more. This chain joins TRBV15 and TRBJ2-5, with TRBD2 as a possible D gene (5 bases). Trimming took off 0 bases at V and 7 bases at J, with 15 bases between the two ends. This CDR3 contains 15 residues. In germline, CDR1 is LNHNV, CDR2 YYDKDF (reference sequence). The CDR3 is CATSRDQGGTRTQYF. For the CDR3, the DNA is TGTGCCACCAGCAGAGATCAAGGCGGTACTAGGACCCAGTACTTC.

With regard to this clonotype: With a much larger clone just one base away, this may be a read error. Because it lacks the conserved phenylalanine or tryptophan at the end, this CDR3 is likely a read error. The chain has TRBV12-3 or TRBV12-4 and TRBJ1-2; 7 bases fit TRBD1. Trimming removed 7 bases from V and 2 bases from J; junction bases left unmatched: 7. This CDR3 contains 14 residues. CDR3 loop: CASKKTGQNYGYTV. The CDR3 DNA reads TGTGCCAGCAAAAAGACAGGGCAAAACTATGGCTACACCGTC.

This clonotype has a handful of counts. This rearrangement joins TRBV7-2 to TRBJ2-5; 10 positions match TRBD1. After removal of 4 bases from V and 10 bases from J, the junction contained 9 bases not matched to a gene. Germline CDR1 reads SGHTA; CDR2 reads FQGNSA. CDR3 length equals 14 residues. The CDR3 spells CASSSTGTGVNQYF. CDR3 in DNA: TGTGCCAGCAGCTCGACCGGGACAGGGGTGAACCAGTACTTC.

This clonotype was detected a few times. Sequence at one end of the junction differs from germline and may be a read error. V is TRBV12-3 or TRBV12-4 and J is TRBJ1-5; D is undetermined. CDR3 length: 16 residues. For the CDR3, the DNA is TGTGCCAGCAGTTTAACCCTTGGAAGAAGCAATCAGTCCCAGCATTTT. This sequence encodes CASSLTLGRSNQSQHF.

There are many counts of this clonotype. The V and J genes are TRBV30 and TRBJ1-1; D perhaps matches TRBD1 (5 bases). The germline CDR1 and CDR2 sequences are GTSNPN and SVGIG (reference sequence). The CDR3 covers 13 residues. V was cut by 2 bases and J by 5 bases, with 12 bases left in between. The CDR3 here is CAWSWGRGTEAFF. For the CDR3, the DNA is TGTGCCTGGAGTTGGGGGAGAGGAACTGAAGCTTTCTTT. Supplemented by reference TRBV30 and TRBJ1-1, the full variable domain reads SQTIHQWPATLVQPVGSPLSLECTVEGTSNPNLYWYRQAAGRGLQLLFYSVGIGQISSEVPQNLSASRPQDRQFILSSKKLLLSDSGFYLCAWSWGRGTEAFFGQGTRLTVV.

The V and J genes are TRBV5-1 and TRBJ1-1; maybe TRBD1 (6 bases). The CDR3 is 15 amino acids. Trimming removed 4 bases from V and 6 bases from J, with 19 bases in between. Germline lookup yields CDR1 SGHRS and CDR2 YFSETQ. The DNA for the CDR3 is TGCGCCAGCAGCGGATCAGGGGCCCTCGGGGCTGAAGCTTTCTTT. Amino acid sequence: CASSGSGALGAEAFF.

The gene calls are TRBV13 and TRBJ1-1, with no clear D. CDR3 size: 14 residues. Germline CDR1 PRHDT, CDR2 FYEKMQ (reference sequence). V lost 5 bases and J 0 bases, leaving 10 bases between the germline ends. The CDR3 region is CASSPIFMNTEAFF. As DNA, the CDR3 is TGTGCCAGCAGCCCAATTTTCATGAACACTGAAGCTTTCTTT.

Many counts were recorded for this clonotype. This rearrangement joins TRBV7-9 to TRBJ2-2; TRBD1 is a possible D gene (6 bases). The germline CDR1 and CDR2 sequences are SEHNR and FQNEAQ (reference sequence). V lost 5 bases, J lost 1 base, and 8 bases lay in between. There are 14 residues in the CDR3. This CDR3 reads CASSRGGNTGELFF. DNA for the CDR3: TGTGCCAGCAGCCGAGGGGGGAACACCGGGGAGCTGTTTTTT.

This clonotype came up a few times. A much larger clone lies one base from this, so it may be a read error. CDR3: CARSAGKGTEAFF. Written as DNA, the CDR3 is TGTGCCAGGAGTGCTGGGAAAGGTACTGAAGCTTTCTTT. The V call is TRBV6-4, the J call TRBJ1-1; no clear D. Germline V CDR1 and CDR2: MRHNA, SNTAGT. The CDR3 sequence is 13 residues long.

This clonotype was counted ten times or more. The rearrangement links TRBV6-1 to TRBJ2-4, with TRBD2 identical over 10 bases. Germline-derived CDR1 and CDR2 are MNHNS and SASEGT. Trimming took 5 bases from V and 0 from J; bases not matched to a gene: 7. The CDR3 consists of 17 residues. The CDR3 DNA follows: TGTGCCAGCAGTAGAAGCGGGGGGGATATAGCCAAAAACATTCAGTACTTC. Protein sequence: CASSRSGGDIAKNIQYF.

This clonotype was counted between two and nine times. The J gene is TRBJ2-7, the V gene TRBV2, with a possible D match to TRBD2 (6 bases). The CDR3 contains 13 residues. Germline CDR1 is SNHLY and CDR2 is FYNNEI. V dropped 7 bases and J dropped 3 bases, with 13 bases sitting between them. The CDR3 sequence is CASKGLTFYEQYF. The DNA for the CDR3 is TGTGCCAGCAAGGGACTCACCTTCTACGAGCAGTACTTC.

CDR3 in amino acids: CASSRSGQANTIYF. As DNA, the CDR3 is TGTGCCAGCAGTCGATCGGGACAGGCAAACACCATATATTTT. This sequence joins TRBV12-3 or TRBV12-4 and TRBJ1-3, with 8 bases fitting TRBD1. With 5 bases clipped from V and 6 bases from J, the junction kept 6 bases outside the gene matches. CDR3 length equals 14 residues.

The chain carries TRBV9 and TRBJ2-7; tentative D call: TRBD2 (5 bases). Looked up from germline, CDR1 is SGDLS and CDR2 is YYNGEE. There are 13 residues in the CDR3. V shed 1 base and J shed 7 bases, with 12 bases lying between them. CDR3 protein: CASSVYGVGEQYF. The CDR3 coding sequence is TGTGCCAGCAGCGTATACGGGGTTGGGGAGCAGTACTTC.

The sample holds a few counts of this clonotype. The chain recombines TRBV4-2 with TRBJ2-7; D possibly uses TRBD1 or TRBD2 (5 bases each). This CDR3 region has 13 residues. Germline CDR1 reads LGHNA; CDR2 reads YNFKEQ. V gave up 1 base and J gave up 4 bases, with 8 bases separating them. Here the CDR3 reads CASSQGWGYEQYF. CDR3 bases: TGTGCCAGCAGCCAAGGGTGGGGGTACGAGCAGTACTTC.

This clonotype was seen a few times. The V and J genes are TRBV30 and TRBJ1-1, with D possibly matching TRBD1 (6 bases). Germline CDR1 and CDR2: GTSNPN and SVGIG (reference sequence). The V gene lost 2 bases and the J gene lost 4 bases, with 14 bases spanning the gap. There are 14 residues in the CDR3. The chain's CDR3 is CAWSRVRGGTEAFF. Here the CDR3 DNA reads TGTGCCTGGAGTCGGGTCAGGGGCGGCACTGAAGCTTTCTTT.

This clonotype was observed at least ten times. V usage is TRBV6-1 and J usage is TRBJ1-5; D not resolved. V lost 7 bases to trimming and J lost 3 bases, with 10 bases between them. The CDR3 consists of 13 residues. Germline values: CDR1 MNHNS, CDR2 SASEGT. CDR3 sequence: CASKGGINQPQHF. The CDR3 DNA sequence: TGTGCCAGCAAAGGTGGGATCAATCAGCCCCAGCATTTT.

This clonotype has ten or more counts. This rearrangement joins TRBV6-5 to TRBJ1-1, with D uncertain. V was pared by 2 bases and J by 3 bases, with 7 bases between. The CDR3 is 13 amino acids. Germline V lookup: CDR1 MNHEY, CDR2 SVGAGI. As DNA, the CDR3 is TGTGCCAGCAGTTACCGACAAGACACTGAAGCTTTCTTT. Its translation is CASSYRQDTEAFF.

This clonotype occurred many times. This chain uses TRBV15 with TRBJ1-2, with TRBD1 as a possible D gene (6 bases). This CDR3 is 15 amino acids long. CDR1 and CDR2 (germline): LNHNV, YYDKDF (reference sequence). V was clipped by 1 base and J by 7 bases, with 16 bases between them. Here the CDR3 DNA reads TGTGCCACCAGCAGAGTGAGGGGGGGTGGCTCTGGCTACACCTTC. Amino acid sequence: CATSRVRGGGSGYTF.

This chain uses TRBV20-1 with TRBJ2-7; TRBD1 aligns across 9 bases. CDR3 length: 14 amino acids. Per germline, CDR1 DFQATT and CDR2 SNEGSKA (reference sequence). The V gene end was trimmed by 6 bases and the J gene end by 1 base; junction bases not matched to a gene: 7. CDR3 nucleotides: TGCAGTGCCCAGGACAGGGGTTTGTCCTACGAGCAGTACTTC. Translation gives CSAQDRGLSYEQYF.

The chain combines TRBV4-1 with TRBJ1-2; TRBD1 matches at 7 bases. J was trimmed by 1 base and V by 1 base; bases with no gene match: 9. The CDR3 has 17 residues. Germline CDR1 is MGHRA and CDR2 is YSYEKL. Here the CDR3 DNA reads TGCGCCAGCAGCCAAGTGGCGGGGGGACAGTTTAACTATGGCTACACCTTC. It translates to CASSQVAGGQFNYGYTF.